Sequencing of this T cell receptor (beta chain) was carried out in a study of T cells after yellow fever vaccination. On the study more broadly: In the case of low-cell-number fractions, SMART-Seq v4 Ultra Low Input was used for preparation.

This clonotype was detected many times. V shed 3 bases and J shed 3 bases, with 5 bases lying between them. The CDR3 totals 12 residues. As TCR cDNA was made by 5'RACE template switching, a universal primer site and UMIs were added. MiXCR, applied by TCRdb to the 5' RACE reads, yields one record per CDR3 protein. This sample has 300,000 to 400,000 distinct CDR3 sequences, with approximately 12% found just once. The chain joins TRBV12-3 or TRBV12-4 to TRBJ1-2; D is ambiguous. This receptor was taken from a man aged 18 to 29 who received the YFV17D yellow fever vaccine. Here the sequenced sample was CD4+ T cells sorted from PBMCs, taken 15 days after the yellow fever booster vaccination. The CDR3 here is CASSLFDYGYTF. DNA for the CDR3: TGTGCCAGCAGTTTGTTTGACTATGGCTACACCTTC.